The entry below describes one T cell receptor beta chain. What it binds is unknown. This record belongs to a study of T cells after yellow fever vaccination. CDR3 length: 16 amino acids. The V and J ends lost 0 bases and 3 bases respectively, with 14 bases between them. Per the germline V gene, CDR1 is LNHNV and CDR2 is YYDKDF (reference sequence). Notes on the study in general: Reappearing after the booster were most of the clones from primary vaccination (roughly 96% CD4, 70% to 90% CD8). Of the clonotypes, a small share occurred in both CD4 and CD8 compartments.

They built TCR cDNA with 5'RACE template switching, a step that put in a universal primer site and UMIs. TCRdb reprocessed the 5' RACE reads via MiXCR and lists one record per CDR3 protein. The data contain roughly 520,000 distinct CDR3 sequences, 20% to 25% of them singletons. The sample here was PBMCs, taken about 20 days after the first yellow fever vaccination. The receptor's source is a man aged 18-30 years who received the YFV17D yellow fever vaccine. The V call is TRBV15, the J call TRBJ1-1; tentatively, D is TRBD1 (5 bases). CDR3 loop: CATSRDGALGDTEAFF. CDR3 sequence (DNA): TGTGCCACCAGCAGAGATGGGGCCCTAGGGGACACTGAAGCTTTCTTT.